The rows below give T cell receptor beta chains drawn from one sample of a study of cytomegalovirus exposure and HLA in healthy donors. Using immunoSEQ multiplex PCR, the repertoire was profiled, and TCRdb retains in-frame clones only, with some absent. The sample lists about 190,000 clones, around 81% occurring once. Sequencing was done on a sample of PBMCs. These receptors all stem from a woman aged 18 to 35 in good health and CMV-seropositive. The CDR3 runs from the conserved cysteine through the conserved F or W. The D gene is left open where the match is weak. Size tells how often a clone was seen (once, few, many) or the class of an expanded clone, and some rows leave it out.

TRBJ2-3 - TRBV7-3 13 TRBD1 TGTGCCAGCAGCGAGGGGGCCGGAGATACGCAGTATTTT CASSEGAGDTQYF
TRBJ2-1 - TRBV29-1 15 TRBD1 TGCAGCGTTGAGCGACAGGGTAAGGGGGACAATGAGCAGTTCTTC CSVERQGKGDNEQFF
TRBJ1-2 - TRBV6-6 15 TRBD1 TGTGCCAGCAGACGCGGACAGGGGAGGGACTATGGCTACACCTTC CASRRGQGRDYGYTF
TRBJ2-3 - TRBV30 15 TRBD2 TGTGCCTGGAGTAAATTAGCGGGGAGCACAGATACGCAGTATTTT CAWSKLAGSTDTQYF
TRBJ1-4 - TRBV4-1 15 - TGCGCCAGCAGCCCCAGCGGGGGTTTCGAGGAAAAACTGTTTTTT CASSPSGGFEEKLFF
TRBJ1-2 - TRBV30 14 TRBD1 TGTGCCTGGAGTGGCGGACAGGGGAACTATGGCTACACCTTC CAWSGGQGNYGYTF
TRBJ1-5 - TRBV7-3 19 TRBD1 TGTGCCAGCAGCTACCCCCGGGACAGGGTTTTTATTTTCAATCAGCCCCAGCATTTT CASSYPRDRVFIFNQPQHF
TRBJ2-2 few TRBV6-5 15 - TGTGCCAGCAAAAGAACAGGGCGACGGACCGGGGAGCTGTTTTTT CASKRTGRRTGELFF
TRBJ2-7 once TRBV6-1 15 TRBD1 TGTGCCAGCAGTTTCATGGGACAGCCTACCTACGAGCAGTACTTC CASSFMGQPTYEQYF
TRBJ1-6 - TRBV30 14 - TGTGCCTGGCAGCTTCCACAGGCTAATTCACCCCTCCACTTT CAWQLPQANSPLHF
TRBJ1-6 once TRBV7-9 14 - TGTGCCAGCAGCGCGGGTTTTTATAATTCACCCCTCCACTTT CASSAGFYNSPLHF
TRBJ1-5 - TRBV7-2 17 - TGTGCCAGCAGCCTACACGCGGGAGCCAATAGCAATCAGCCCCAGCATTTT CASSLHAGANSNQPQHF
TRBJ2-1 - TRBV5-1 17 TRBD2 TGCGCCAGCAGCTCACTTGGACTAGCGGGGGGGCTGGTTGAGCAGTTCTTC CASSSLGLAGGLVEQFF
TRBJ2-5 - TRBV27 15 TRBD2 TGTGCCAGCAGCTTACACGCGGGGGGCCCGGAGACCCAGTACTTC CASSLHAGGPETQYF
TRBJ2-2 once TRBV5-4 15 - TGTGCCAGCAGACCTCGGACTGCGAACACCGGGGAGCTGTTTTTT CASRPRTANTGELFF
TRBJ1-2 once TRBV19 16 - TGTGCCAGTAGTATAGTTCCGACAGGCTCAACCTATGGCTACACCTTC CASSIVPTGSTYGYTF
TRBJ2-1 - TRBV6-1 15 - TGTGCCAGCAGTGTGGTATCAGGGAAGGGCAATGAGCAGTTCTTC CASSVVSGKGNEQFF
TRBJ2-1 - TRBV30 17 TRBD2 TGTGCCTGGAGTGGGGTGGAAAGTCCTAGCGGGGTATGGGCGCAGTTCTTC CAWSGVESPSGVWAQFF
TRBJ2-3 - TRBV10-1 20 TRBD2 TGCGCCAGCAGTGAGTCTGCTATATCCCCTAGCGGGGGAGTCACAGATACGCAGTATTTT CASSESAISPSGGVTDTQYF
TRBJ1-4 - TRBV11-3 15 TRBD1 TGTGCCAGCAGCTTAGCCGGGACAGGGGGCGAAAAACTGTTTTTT CASSLAGTGGEKLFF
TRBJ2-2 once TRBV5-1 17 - TGCGCCAGCAGCCTAACTCTGTCGTCTTCGAACACCGGGGAGCTGTTTTTT CASSLTLSSSNTGELFF
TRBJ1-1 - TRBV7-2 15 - TGTGCCAGCAGCCCCGGGGGCGGGGGCAACACTGAAGCTTTCTTT CASSPGGGGNTEAFF
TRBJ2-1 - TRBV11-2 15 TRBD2 TGTGCCAGCAGCTTAACGGGGGGGGCCTACAATGAGCAGTTCTTC CASSLTGGAYNEQFF
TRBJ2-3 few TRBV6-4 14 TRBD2 TGTGCCAGCAGTGAAGCGGGGGGGGCAGATACGCAGTATTTT CASSEAGGADTQYF
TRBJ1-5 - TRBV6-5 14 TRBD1 TGTGCCAGCAGTTCCGGGACAGGGGTGCAGCCCCAGCATTTT CASSSGTGVQPQHF
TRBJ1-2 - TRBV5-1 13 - TGCGCCAGCAGCCCACAAGCGGGGTTTGGCTACACCTTC CASSPQAGFGYTF
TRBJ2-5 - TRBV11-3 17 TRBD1 TGTGCCAGCAGCGAAGGACAGGGGGCGCCGAAACAAGAGACCCAGTACTTC CASSEGQGAPKQETQYF
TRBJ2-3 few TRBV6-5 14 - TGTGCCAGCAGGGTAACAGGAGACACAGATACGCAGTATTTT CASRVTGDTDTQYF
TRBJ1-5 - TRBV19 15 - TGTGCCAGTAGATTAGTGTTAAGTAGCAATCAGCCCCAGCATTTT CASRLVLSSNQPQHF
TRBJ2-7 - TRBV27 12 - TGTGCCAGTAGCGGTTCGACCTACGAGCAGTACTTC CASSGSTYEQYF
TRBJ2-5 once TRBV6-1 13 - TGTGCCAGCAGTGGGACAAGACAAGAGACCCAGTACTTC CASSGTRQETQYF
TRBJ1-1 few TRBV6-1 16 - TGTGCCAGCAGTGAAGCTAAGTGGGCGGGGAACACTGAAGCTTTCTTT CASSEAKWAGNTEAFF
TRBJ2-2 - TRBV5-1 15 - TGCGCCAGCAGCCCCTTGTCAGCGAACACCGGGGAGCTGTTTTTT CASSPLSANTGELFF
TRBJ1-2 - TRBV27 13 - TGTGCCAGCACTACGGTGGGGGCGTCCGGCTACACCTTC CASTTVGASGYTF
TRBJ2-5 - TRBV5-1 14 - TGCGCCAGTACACAGGGTGGGGTCCAAGAGACCCAGTACTTC CASTQGGVQETQYF
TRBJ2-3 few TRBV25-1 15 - TGTGCCAGCAGTGAATTTCTAGGGGACACAGATACGCAGTATTTT CASSEFLGDTDTQYF
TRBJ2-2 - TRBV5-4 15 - TGTGCCAGCAGCTTACCAGGGGTTACTGACGGGGAGCTGTTTTTT CASSLPGVTDGELFF
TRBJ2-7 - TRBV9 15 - TGTGCCAGCAGCGCCACAGGAATACTGGGGAACGAGCAGTACTTC CASSATGILGNEQYF
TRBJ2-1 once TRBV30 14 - TGTGCCTGGAGTCCTACCATTTTAGAGCAAAAGCAGTTCTTC CAWSPTILEQKQFF
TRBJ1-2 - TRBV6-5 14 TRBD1 TGTGCCAGCAGCCCCCGAGGGGGCGGACATGGCTACACCTTC CASSPRGGGHGYTF
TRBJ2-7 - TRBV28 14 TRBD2 TGTGCCAGCAGTACCCGCGGGGGGGCCTACGAGCAGTACTTC CASSTRGGAYEQYF
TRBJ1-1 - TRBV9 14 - TGTGCCAGCAGCAGACGACAGGAGAACACTGAAGCTTTCTTT CASSRRQENTEAFF
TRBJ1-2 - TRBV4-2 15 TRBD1 TGTGCCAGCAGCCAAGACAGAGGGGGCCTCTATGGCTACACCTTC CASSQDRGGLYGYTF
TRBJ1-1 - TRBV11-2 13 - TGTCCTCCGGACAGAAAGTTGTACACTGAAGCTTTCTTT CPPDRKLYTEAFF
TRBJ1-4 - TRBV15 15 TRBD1 TGTGCCACCAGCAGAGATCTAGGGACAGATAAAAAACTGTTTTTT CATSRDLGTDKKLFF
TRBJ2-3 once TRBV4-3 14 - TGCGCCAGCAGCCATAGCAGGGGTACAGATACGCAGTATTTT CASSHSRGTDTQYF
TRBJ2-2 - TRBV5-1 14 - TGCGCCAGCAGCCCCACTCTGAACACCGGGGAGCTGTTTTTT CASSPTLNTGELFF
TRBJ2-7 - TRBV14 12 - TGTGCCAGCAGCCATTACTCCTACGAGCAGTACTTC CASSHYSYEQYF